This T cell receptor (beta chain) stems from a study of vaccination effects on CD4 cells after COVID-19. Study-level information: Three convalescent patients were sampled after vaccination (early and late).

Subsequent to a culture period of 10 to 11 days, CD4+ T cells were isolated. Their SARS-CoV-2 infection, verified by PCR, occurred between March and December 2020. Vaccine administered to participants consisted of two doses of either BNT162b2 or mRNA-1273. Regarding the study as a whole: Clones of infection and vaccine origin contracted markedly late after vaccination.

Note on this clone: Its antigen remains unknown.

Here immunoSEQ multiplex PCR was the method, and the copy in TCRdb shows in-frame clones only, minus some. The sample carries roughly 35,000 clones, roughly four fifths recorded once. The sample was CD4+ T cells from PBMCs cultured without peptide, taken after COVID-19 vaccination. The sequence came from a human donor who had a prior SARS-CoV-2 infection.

The CDR3 region is CASNPGVAYNEQFF. DNA of the CDR3: TGTGCCAGCAATCCAGGGGTGGCCTACAATGAGCAGTTCTTC. The V gene is TRBV6-5, the J gene TRBJ2-1; TRBD1 might be the D (6 bases). The CDR3 totals 14 residues. V was shortened by 7 bases and J by 2 bases, with 12 bases between the two germline ends. CDR1 is MNHEY, CDR2 SVGAGI, per germline.